This T cell receptor (beta chain) was identified in a study of identical twins. Looked up from germline, CDR1 is SGHAT and CDR2 is FQNNGV. V gave up 5 bases and J gave up 0 bases; unmatched junction bases: 15. The CDR3 runs to 20 residues. Of note for this clonotype: Its target is unknown.

TCRdb itself ran the 5' RACE reads through MiXCR, one entry per CDR3 protein. The sample has 250,000 or so distinct CDR3 sequences, about 8.5% seen once. Study observations and caveats: Findings depended on cross-sectional statistics rather than tracking the same donors.

The same sample was also used in a study of yellow fever vaccine responses in identical twins.

Input material: CD8+ T cells sorted from blood. The receptor was isolated from a woman aged 18-35 years in good health. This chain connects TRBV11-2 to TRBJ2-7, with 14 bases fitting TRBD2. As DNA, the CDR3 is TGTGCCAGCAGCCGGATTCCGGGGACTAGCGGGAGAGTCGGCTCCTACGAGCAGTACTTC. It encodes CASSRIPGTSGRVGSYEQYF. Complete variable domain (other parts from reference TRBV11-2 and TRBJ2-7): EAGVAQSPRYKIIEKRQSVAFWCNPISGHATLYWYQQILGQGPKLLIQFQNNGVVDDSQLPKDRFSAERLKGVDSTLKIQPAKLEDSAVYLCASSRIPGTSGRVGSYEQYFGPGTRLTVT.